These 9 T cell receptor beta chains were all obtained from the same sample, sequenced in a study of CD8+CD57+ T cells in acquired aplastic anemia. Genomic DNA served as template for TCR beta VDJ and CDR3 profiling. TCRdb recomputed calls from the reads with MiXCR, one row per CDR3 protein. This table holds 400,000 to 600,000 distinct CDR3 sequences, more than 25% found once. Patients selected for sequencing had displayed CD8+CD57+ cell expansion by flow cytometry. The sample taken for sequencing was sorted CD4+, CD8+, or CD8+CD57+ T cells (not recorded which) from PBMCs. All receptors come from a human donor with aplastic anemia.

This clonotype was picked up one time. V usage is TRBV7-2 and J usage is TRBJ2-7, with D perhaps matching TRBD1 or TRBD2 (5 bases each). V lost 3 bases and J 5 bases, leaving 14 bases between the germline ends. The CDR3 contains 14 residues. Per the germline V gene, CDR1 is SGHTA and CDR2 is FQGNSA. The CDR3 bases are TGTGCCAGCAGCTTGGTTTGGTGGGGGAACGAGCAGTACTTC. Its protein is CASSLVWWGNEQYF.

This clonotype was counted at least ten times. This chain joins TRBV29-1 and TRBJ2-1, with D unresolved. Per the germline V gene, CDR1 is SQVTM and CDR2 is ANQGSEA. The CDR3 is 13 amino acids. V dropped 6 bases and J dropped 4 bases, with 13 bases sitting between them. For the CDR3, the DNA is TGCAGCGTCGGAAAGGGCAGTTACAATGAGCAGTTCTTC. Its translation is CSVGKGSYNEQFF.

V and J are TRBV19 and TRBJ1-1, with TRBD1 as a possible D gene (5 bases). Germline loops: CDR1 LNHDA, CDR2 SQIVND (reference sequence). V was cut by 0 bases and J by 7 bases, with 15 bases left in between. This CDR3 has 15 amino acids. The chain's CDR3 is CASSIEGVRASEAFF. In DNA form, the CDR3 reads TGTGCCAGTAGTATAGAAGGGGTCCGGGCCAGTGAAGCTTTCTTT.

This clonotype was counted a few times. CDR3 in DNA: TGCAGCGGGACGGACGGTATGAACACTGAAGCTTTCTTT. Protein product: CSGTDGMNTEAFF. The chain links TRBV29-1 to TRBJ1-1; D is unresolved. Germline V gene lookup returns CDR1 SQVTM and CDR2 ANQGSEA. The CDR3 extends over 13 amino acids. V was clipped by 7 bases and J by 0 bases, with 12 bases between them. Filled out from reference TRBV29-1 and TRBJ1-1, the complete variable domain reads SAVISQKPSRDICQRGTSLTIQCQVDSQVTMMFWYRQQPGQSLTLIATANQGSEATYESGFVIDKFPISRPNLTFSTLTVSNMSPEDSSIYLCSGTDGMNTEAFFGQGTRLTVV.

This chain links TRBV25-1 with TRBJ1-6, with 11 bases identical to TRBD1. The CDR3 runs 16 residues. Germline V CDR1 and CDR2: MGHDK, SYGVNS. J was trimmed by 8 bases and V by 4 bases; bases with no gene match: 7. The CDR3 region is CASSGTGTGGDSPLHF. The CDR3 region has the DNA TGTGCCAGCAGTGGGACCGGGACAGGGGGTGATTCACCCCTCCACTTT. Variable domain in full (rest from reference TRBV25-1 and TRBJ1-6): EADIYQTPRYLVIGTGKKITLECSQTMGHDKMYWYQQDPGMELHLIHYSYGVNSTEKGDLSSESTVSRIRTEHFPLTLESARPSHTSQYLCASSGTGTGGDSPLHFGNGTRLTVT.

This clonotype has at least ten counts. The rearrangement links TRBV20-1 to TRBJ2-1; 11 nucleotides match TRBD2. Germline trimming cut 2 bases from V and 6 bases from J; bases unmatched to any gene: 3. This CDR3 has 14 residues. Looked up from germline, CDR1 is DFQATT and CDR2 is SNEGSKA (reference sequence). CDR3 amino acids: CSARLTSGSNEQFF. The CDR3 bases are TGCAGTGCTAGACTAACTAGCGGGAGCAATGAGCAGTTCTTC.

This clonotype has ten or more counts. V is TRBV20-1 and J is TRBJ2-7; D not certain. The CDR3 contains 14 residues. Trimming cost V 0 bases and J 6 bases, with 15 bases left between them. Germline assignment: CDR1 DFQATT and CDR2 SNEGSKA (reference sequence). CDR3 DNA sequence: TGCAGTGCTAGAGATTTGGGAAACCGTCGCGAGCAGTACTTC. Protein: CSARDLGNRREQYF.

Only a few counts were recorded for this clonotype. This sequence joins TRBV7-2 and TRBJ2-7; 9 nucleotides match TRBD1. The trim removed 5 bases at V and 2 bases at J, leaving 4 bases unmatched. The CDR3 extends over 14 amino acids. Germline CDR1 SGHTA, CDR2 FQGNSA. CDR3 in DNA: TGTGCCAGCAGCACCCGACAGGGGGCCTACGAGCAGTACTTC. Protein sequence: CASSTRQGAYEQYF.

V and J are TRBV9 and TRBJ2-7, with 8 bases matching TRBD2. The CDR3 spans 16 residues. V lost 0 bases, J lost 2 bases, and 7 bases stayed unmatched. Looked up from germline, CDR1 is SGDLS and CDR2 is YYNGEE. This chain's CDR3 is CASSVEPAGGTYEQYF. DNA for the CDR3: TGTGCCAGCAGCGTAGAACCGGCGGGGGGAACCTACGAGCAGTACTTC.